This TCR beta chain was recorded in a study of PD-L1 blockade in urothelial cancer. To note about this clone: Its specificity is unknown.

TCRdb keeps only in-frame clones here, not all; method: immunoSEQ multiplex PCR. The sample yields around 130,000 clones, around 85% seen once. Study-level points and caveats: Below-median pretreatment blood TCR clonality was a predictor of better survival.

Indicated time point: pretreatment peripheral blood. The sample in question was PBMCs, obtained around atezolizumab (anti-PD-L1) treatment. The clonotype was recovered from a man over 45 with urothelial cancer.

Here the CDR3 reads CAWSALGQSNTEAFF. CDR3 sequence (DNA): TGTGCCTGGAGTGCTTTGGGCCAGTCGAACACTGAAGCTTTCTTT. The rearrangement links TRBV30 to TRBJ1-1; D unclear. CDR3 size: 15 residues. V was pared by 1 base and J by 1 base, with 13 bases between. Germline V gives CDR1 GTSNPN, CDR2 SVGIG (reference sequence).